This TCR beta chain comes out of a study of blood T cell repertoires in COVID-19. Across the whole study: Collection of acute and convalescent COVID-19 samples took place in the United States, Italy and Spain.

The age range of participants was about 18 to 89 years, with residence in under 25 US areas. How the authors handled the data: Amplifying reference gene primers gave estimates of nucleated cell counts. The data were produced by immunoSEQ multiplex PCR, yet TCRdb's version contains in-frame clones alone and is incomplete. The V and J calls and clone size were taken over from that table, and D and trimming were inferred from the DNA. The sample lists about 330,000 clones; over 75% were seen once. There are a few counts of this clone. The CDR3 extends over 14 amino acids. Trimming took off 8 bases at V and 5 bases at J, with 18 bases between the two ends. CDR1 MNHEY and CDR2 SMNVEV come from the germline V gene (reference sequence).

The J gene is TRBJ1-2, the V gene TRBV27, with D maybe TRBD1 (5 bases). Sample: PBMCs or T cells enriched from blood (not recorded which). This TCR derives from a woman younger than 45 who had recovered from COVID-19. DNA of the CDR3: TGTGCCAGCTGCACTAGTTGGGGGACTTATGGCTACACCTTC. It yields the protein CASCTSWGTYGYTF.